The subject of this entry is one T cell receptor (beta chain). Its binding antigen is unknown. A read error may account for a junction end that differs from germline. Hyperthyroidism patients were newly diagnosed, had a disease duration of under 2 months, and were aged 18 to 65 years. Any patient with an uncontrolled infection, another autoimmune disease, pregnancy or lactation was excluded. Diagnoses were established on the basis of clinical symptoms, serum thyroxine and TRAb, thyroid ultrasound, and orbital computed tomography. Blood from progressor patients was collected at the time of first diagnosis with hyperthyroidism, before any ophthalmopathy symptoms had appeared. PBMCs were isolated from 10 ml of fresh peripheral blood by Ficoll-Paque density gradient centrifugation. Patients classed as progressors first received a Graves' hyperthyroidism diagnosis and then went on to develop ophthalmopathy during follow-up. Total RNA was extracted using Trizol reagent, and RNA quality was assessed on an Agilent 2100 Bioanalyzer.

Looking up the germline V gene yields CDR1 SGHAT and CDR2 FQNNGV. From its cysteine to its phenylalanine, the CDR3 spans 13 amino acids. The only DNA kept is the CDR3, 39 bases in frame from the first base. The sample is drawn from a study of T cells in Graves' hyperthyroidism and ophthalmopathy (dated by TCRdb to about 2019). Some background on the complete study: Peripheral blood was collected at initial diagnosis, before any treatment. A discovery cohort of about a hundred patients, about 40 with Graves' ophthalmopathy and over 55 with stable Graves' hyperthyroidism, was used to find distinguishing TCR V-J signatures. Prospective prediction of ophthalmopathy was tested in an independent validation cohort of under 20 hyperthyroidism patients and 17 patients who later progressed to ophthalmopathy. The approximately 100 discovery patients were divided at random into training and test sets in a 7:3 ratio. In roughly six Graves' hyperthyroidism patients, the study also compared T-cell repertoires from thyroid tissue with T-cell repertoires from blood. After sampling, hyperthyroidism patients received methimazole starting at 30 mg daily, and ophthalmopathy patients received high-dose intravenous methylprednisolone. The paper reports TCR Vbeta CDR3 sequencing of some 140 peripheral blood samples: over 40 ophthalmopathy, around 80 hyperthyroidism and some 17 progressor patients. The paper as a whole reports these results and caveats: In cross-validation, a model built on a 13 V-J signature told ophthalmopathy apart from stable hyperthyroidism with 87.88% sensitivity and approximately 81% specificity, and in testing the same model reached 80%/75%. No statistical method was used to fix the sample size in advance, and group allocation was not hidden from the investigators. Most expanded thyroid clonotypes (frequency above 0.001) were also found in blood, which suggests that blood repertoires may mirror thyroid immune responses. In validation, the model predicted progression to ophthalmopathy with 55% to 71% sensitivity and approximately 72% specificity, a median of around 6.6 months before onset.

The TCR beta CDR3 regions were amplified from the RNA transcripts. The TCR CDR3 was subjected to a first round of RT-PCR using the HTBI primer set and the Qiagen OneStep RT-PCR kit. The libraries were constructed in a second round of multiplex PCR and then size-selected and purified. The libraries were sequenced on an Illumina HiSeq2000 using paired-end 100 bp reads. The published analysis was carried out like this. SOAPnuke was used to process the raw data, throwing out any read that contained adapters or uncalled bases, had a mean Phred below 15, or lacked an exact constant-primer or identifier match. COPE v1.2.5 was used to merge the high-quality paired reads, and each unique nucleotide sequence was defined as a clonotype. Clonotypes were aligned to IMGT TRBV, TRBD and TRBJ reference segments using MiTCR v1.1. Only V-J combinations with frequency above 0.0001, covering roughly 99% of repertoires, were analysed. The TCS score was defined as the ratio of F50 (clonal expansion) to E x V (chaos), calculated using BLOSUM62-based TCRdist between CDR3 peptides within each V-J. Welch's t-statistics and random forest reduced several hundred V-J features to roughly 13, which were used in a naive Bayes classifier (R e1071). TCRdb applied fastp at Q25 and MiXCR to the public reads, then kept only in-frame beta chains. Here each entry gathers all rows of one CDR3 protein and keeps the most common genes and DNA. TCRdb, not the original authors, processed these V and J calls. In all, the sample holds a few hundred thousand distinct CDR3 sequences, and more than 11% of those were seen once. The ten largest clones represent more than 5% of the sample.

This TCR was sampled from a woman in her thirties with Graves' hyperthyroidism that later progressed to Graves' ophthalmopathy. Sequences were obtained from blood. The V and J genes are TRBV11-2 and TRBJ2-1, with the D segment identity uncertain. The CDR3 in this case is CASSLGRFDDQFF. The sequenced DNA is TGTGCCAGCAGCCTAGGAAGATTCGATGATCAGTTCTTC.